The 25 T cell receptor beta chains reported below all come from one sample, sequenced in a study of T cell responses to AZD1222 COVID-19 vaccine. The table came from immunoSEQ multiplex PCR; TCRdb's copy has only in-frame clones and leaves some out. This repertoire shows some 100,000 clones, about 89% found once; its top ten account for approximately 16%. Sequencing used peripheral blood, obtained on day 0 of AZD1222 vaccination. These receptors were taken from an adult in good health.

The chain has TRBV9 and TRBJ2-1, with D hard to call. Trimming took off 0 bases at V and 9 bases at J, with 7 bases between the two ends. Germline V CDR1 and CDR2: SGDLS, YYNGEE. This CDR3 has 12 residues. The CDR3: CASSVGQSEQFF. The DNA of the CDR3 is TGTGCCAGCAGCGTAGGTCAAAGTGAGCAGTTCTTC.

The V and J genes are TRBV2 and TRBJ2-1; no reliable D call. The CDR3 runs 13 residues. The V gene's germline CDR1 is SNHLY and CDR2 FYNNEI. The ends were cut back, 6 bases at V and 3 bases at J, with 9 bases in the middle. CDR3 protein: CASRSSLYNEQFF. The CDR3 DNA reads as TGTGCCAGCAGGTCGTCGCTCTACAATGAGCAGTTCTTC. Full variable domain (missing parts from reference TRBV2 and TRBJ2-1): EPEVTQTPSHQVTQMGQEVILRCVPISNHLYFYWYRQILGQKVEFLVSFYNNEISEKSEIFDDQFSVERPDGSNFTLKIRSTKLEDSAMYFCASRSSLYNEQFFGPGTRLTVL.

V usage is TRBV12-5 and J usage is TRBJ2-3, with 9 bases that match TRBD1. The CDR3 runs to 16 residues. Looked up from germline, CDR1 is LGHNT and CDR2 is FRNRAP. Trimming at V came to 5 bases and at J to 6 bases, leaving 12 bases not matched to a gene. Written as DNA, the CDR3 is TGTGCTAGTGGTGGCCGGGACAGGGAATCGTCGGATACGCAGTATTTT. This gives the protein CASGGRDRESSDTQYF. Variable domain in full (rest from reference TRBV12-5 and TRBJ2-3): DARVTQTPRHKVTEMGQEVTMRCQPILGHNTVFWYRQTMMQGLELLAYFRNRAPLDDSGMPKDRFSAEMPDATLATLKIQPSEPRDSAVYFCASGGRDRESSDTQYFGPGTRLTVL.

The chain joins TRBV7-9 to TRBJ1-1; D call uncertain. The CDR3 consists of 12 residues. With 2 bases removed from V and 6 bases from J, the gap between germline ends came to 7 bases. CDR1 and CDR2 from the germline V gene are SEHNR and FQNEAQ (reference sequence). The CDR3 coding sequence is TGTGCCAGCAGCTTACAGGCGGCTGAAGCTTTCTTT. It encodes CASSLQAAEAFF.

The chain uses TRBV28 and TRBJ2-3; D uncertain. V was shortened by 7 bases and J by 6 bases, with 8 bases between the two germline ends. The germline gives CDR1 MDHEN, CDR2 SYDVKM. The CDR3 has 11 residues. The DNA for the CDR3 is TGTGCCAGCACCCTGGAGGATACGCAGTATTTT. Protein: CASTLEDTQYF.

The rearrangement joins TRBV28 to TRBJ2-3, with TRBD2 identical over 7 bases. This CDR3 contains 14 residues. Germline V gene sequence: CDR1 MDHEN, CDR2 SYDVKM. The ends lost 3 bases at V and 2 bases at J; junction bases unmatched: 2. CDR3 DNA sequence: TGTGCCAGCAGTTTCAGCGGGAACACAGATACGCAGTATTTT. Translated, it gives CASSFSGNTDTQYF.

J is TRBJ1-1 and V is TRBV11-2; possible D gene TRBD1, 5 bases. The V and J ends lost 5 bases and 3 bases respectively, with 10 bases between them. The CDR3 is 13 residues long. Looked up from germline, CDR1 is SGHAT and CDR2 is FQNNGV. This CDR3 reads CASSPGYDTEAFF. The CDR3 nucleotides are TGTGCCAGCAGCCCAGGGTACGACACTGAAGCTTTCTTT.

The chain carries TRBV19 and TRBJ2-7; TRBD1 agrees at 7 bases. V gave up 3 bases and J gave up 1 base; unmatched junction bases: 21. Germline lookup yields CDR1 LNHDA and CDR2 SQIVND (reference sequence). The CDR3 has 20 amino acids. CDR3 protein: CASSINLDRVLLNISYEQYF. CDR3 DNA: TGTGCCAGTAGTATTAACCTTGACAGGGTACTCTTGAACATATCCTACGAGCAGTACTTC.

The chain is built from TRBV7-9 and TRBJ2-5; D gene ambiguous. The V gene's germline CDR1 is SEHNR and CDR2 FQNEAQ (reference sequence). This CDR3 has 12 residues. Trimming stripped 2 bases from V and 5 bases from J, with 6 bases between. CDR3: CASSLSAETQYF. The CDR3 nucleotides read TGTGCCAGCAGCTTATCCGCGGAGACCCAGTACTTC.

On this clone: The same CDR3 can be traced to other DNA sequences in this sample. The chain uses TRBV28 and TRBJ1-4; tentative D call: TRBD1 (5 bases). The V end lost 5 bases, the J end lost 7 bases, and 14 bases lay between the germline ends. Germline CDR1 and CDR2: MDHEN and SYDVKM. This CDR3 is 14 amino acids long. CDR3 in amino acids: CASSRGQGREKLFF. CDR3 sequence (DNA): TGTGCCAGCAGTCGGGGCCAGGGACGTGAAAAACTGTTTTTT.

The chain recombines TRBV27 with TRBJ2-2; possibly TRBD2 for D (6 bases). CDR3 length equals 14 residues. The ends were cut back, 0 bases at V and 6 bases at J, with 8 bases in the middle. Germline assignment: CDR1 MNHEY and CDR2 SMNVEV (reference sequence). The CDR3 DNA sequence: TGTGCCAGCAGTTTATCCCGGAGGGCCGGGGAGCTGTTTTTT. Protein: CASSLSRRAGELFF.

The J gene is TRBJ1-1, the V gene TRBV6-5; D unclear. Germline loops: CDR1 MNHEY, CDR2 SVGAGI. The CDR3 consists of 15 residues. The V and J ends lost 8 bases and 5 bases respectively, with 21 bases between them. The CDR3 DNA follows: TGTGCCAGCGGACGAACGCGATCCGCGGAGACTGAAGCTTTCTTT. Encoded protein: CASGRTRSAETEAFF.

This chain joins TRBV28 and TRBJ1-5; no reliable D call. V lost 4 bases and J lost 11, with 12 bases in between. The CDR3 is 12 residues long. Germline V gene data show CDR1 as MDHEN and CDR2 as SYDVKM. The CDR3 is CASSSPGRTQHF. The CDR3 DNA reads TGTGCCAGCAGTTCCCCAGGTAGGACCCAGCATTTT.

This clone was picked up a small number of times. The V and J genes are TRBV5-1 and TRBJ2-3; no clear D. V was pared by 4 bases and J by 2 bases, with 14 bases between. The CDR3 is 15 residues long. Germline CDR1 reads SGHRS; CDR2 reads YFSETQ. The CDR3 reads CASSRTAFHTDTQYF. The CDR3 DNA follows: TGCGCCAGCAGCAGGACCGCATTTCACACAGATACGCAGTATTTT.

J is TRBJ2-7 and V is TRBV28; no clear D gene. The CDR3 is made up of 12 amino acids. The V gene's germline CDR1 is MDHEN and CDR2 SYDVKM. Trimming pared 6 bases from V and 2 bases from J, leaving 8 bases between. The CDR3 is CASSWGPYEQYF. The DNA for the CDR3 is TGTGCCAGCAGCTGGGGTCCCTACGAGCAGTACTTC.

The V call is TRBV29-1, the J call TRBJ2-1; D possibly corresponds to TRBD1 (5 bases). CDR1 and CDR2 (germline): SQVTM, ANQGSEA. V lost 1 base and J 7 bases, leaving 17 bases between the germline ends. The CDR3 contains 15 residues. As DNA, the CDR3 is TGCAGCGTTGAAGGTCAGCCTCCCCAGGGAAATGAGCAGTTCTTC. It codes for CSVEGQPPQGNEQFF.

The rearrangement joins TRBV25-1 to TRBJ1-5; TRBD1 agrees at 8 bases. V lost 6 bases to trimming and J lost 1 base; unmatched junction nucleotides: 5. This CDR3 region has 15 residues. Germline CDR1 and CDR2: MGHDK and SYGVNS. The DNA for the CDR3 is TGTGCCAGCAGCAAGGACAGGGCCAGCAATCAGCCCCAGCATTTT. Translated, it gives CASSKDRASNQPQHF.

This chain uses TRBV10-1 with TRBJ1-2; 7 bases match TRBD1. This CDR3 is built from 13 residues. Per germline, CDR1 WNHNN and CDR2 SYGVQD (reference sequence). The J segment lost 3 bases and the V segment lost 3 bases, leaving 1 base of the junction unmatched. DNA of the CDR3: TGCGCCAGCAGTGAAGGGACAGACTATGGCTACACCTTC. Translated, it gives CASSEGTDYGYTF.

This clone was observed at least ten times. This chain joins TRBV5-4 and TRBJ2-1; 11 nucleotides line up with TRBD2. CDR3 length: 16 amino acids. Germline-derived CDR1 and CDR2 are SGHNT and YYREEE (reference sequence). V lost 1 base and J lost 4; bases outside the gene matches: 4. CDR3 loop: CASSLRLAGGYNEQFF. The CDR3 DNA sequence: TGTGCCAGCAGCTTGCGTCTAGCGGGGGGATACAATGAGCAGTTCTTC.

This chain links TRBV25-1 with TRBJ2-1, with 12 bases that match TRBD1. This CDR3 comprises 15 residues. Germline trimming cut 8 bases from V and 8 bases from J; bases unmatched to any gene: 10. CDR1 is MGHDK and CDR2 is SYGVNS in the germline V gene. CDR3 loop: CASSRGGTGGDEQFF. The CDR3 DNA reads as TGTGCCAGCTCTCGGGGTGGGACAGGGGGCGATGAGCAGTTCTTC.

V and J are TRBV10-1 and TRBJ2-7; D perhaps matches TRBD2 (6 bases). V was shortened by 8 bases and J by 5 bases, with 19 bases between the two germline ends. The CDR3 is made up of 14 amino acids. In germline, CDR1 is WNHNN, CDR2 SYGVQD (reference sequence). As DNA, the CDR3 is TGCGCCAGCTGGTCAGTGGCCGGGGGTCACGAGCAGTACTTC. It codes for CASWSVAGGHEQYF.

This sequence joins TRBV18 and TRBJ1-5; no reliable D call. The germline gives CDR1 KGHSH, CDR2 LQKENI. Trimming pared 6 bases from V and 5 bases from J, leaving 11 bases between. CDR3 length: 13 residues. CDR3 nucleotides: TGTGCCAGCTCCCCTATGGAGGATCAGCCCCAGCATTTT. Translated, it gives CASSPMEDQPQHF.

The V gene is TRBV10-3, the J gene TRBJ1-1, with D possibly matching TRBD1 (6 bases). Germline assignment: CDR1 ENHRY and CDR2 SYGVKD. The V end was cut by 4 bases, the J end by 4 bases, with 16 bases between. This CDR3 contains 15 residues. This chain's CDR3 is CAISASTQGFTEAFF. As DNA, the CDR3 is TGTGCCATCAGTGCCTCTACACAGGGATTCACTGAAGCTTTCTTT.

V and J are TRBV5-1 and TRBJ1-1; 9 nucleotides line up with TRBD1. CDR1 and CDR2 (germline): SGHRS, YFSETQ. Losses at the gene ends were 7 bases for V and 0 bases for J; bases not matched to a gene: 7. The CDR3 sequence is 15 residues long. The CDR3 region has the DNA TGCGCCAGCCAAAAAGGGACAGGGATGAACACTGAAGCTTTCTTT. It encodes CASQKGTGMNTEAFF.

This rearrangement joins TRBV6-6 to TRBJ1-5; 10 bases align to TRBD1. Losses at the gene ends were 2 bases for V and 7 bases for J; bases not matched to a gene: 8. The CDR3 totals 16 residues. Germline CDR1 MNHNY, CDR2 SVGAGI (reference sequence). CDR3 amino acids: CASSYADRGSGQPQHF. The CDR3 nucleotides read TGTGCCAGCAGTTACGCGGACAGGGGGTCAGGACAGCCCCAGCATTTT.